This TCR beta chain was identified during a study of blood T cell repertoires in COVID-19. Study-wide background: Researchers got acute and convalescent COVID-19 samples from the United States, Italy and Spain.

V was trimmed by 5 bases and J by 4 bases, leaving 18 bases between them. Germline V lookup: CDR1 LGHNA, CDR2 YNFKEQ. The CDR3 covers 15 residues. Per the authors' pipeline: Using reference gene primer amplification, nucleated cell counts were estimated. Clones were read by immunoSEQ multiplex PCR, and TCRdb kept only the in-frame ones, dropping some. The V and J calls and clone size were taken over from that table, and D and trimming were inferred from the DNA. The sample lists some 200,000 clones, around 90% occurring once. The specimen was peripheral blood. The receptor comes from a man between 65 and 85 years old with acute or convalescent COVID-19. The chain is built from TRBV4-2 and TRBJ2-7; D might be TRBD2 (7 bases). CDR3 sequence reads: CASSRGEGLGYEQYF. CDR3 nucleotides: TGTGCCAGCAGCAGGGGGGAGGGCCTCGGATACGAGCAGTACTTC.